These 3 T cell receptor beta chains came from one sample sequenced in a study of blood T cell repertoires in COVID-19. Clones were sequenced by immunoSEQ multiplex PCR, and TCRdb holds only the in-frame ones, with some missing. Of roughly 49,000 clones detected, approximately 93% appear once; the ten largest clones hold 0.9% to 1.1%. Sequenced sample: peripheral blood. The receptors stem from a man aged 60 to 75 with COVID-19, enrolled during active disease.

This clone was recorded once. The chain employs TRBV5-6 and TRBJ1-1, with 8 bases identical to TRBD1. V dropped 6 bases and J dropped 1; count of bases not matched to a gene: 8. Germline values: CDR1 SGHDT, CDR2 YYEEEE. The CDR3 has 15 residues. As DNA, the CDR3 is TGTGCCAGCACCCGACAGGGGCACCCGAACACTGAAGCTTTCTTT. It translates to CASTRQGHPNTEAFF.

CDR3 in amino acids: CASSYTGNTIYF. CDR3 bases: TGTGCCAGCAGTTATACTGGAAACACCATATATTTT. The V gene is TRBV6-6, the J gene TRBJ1-3; D not resolved. The CDR3 length is 12 residues. The V end lost 3 bases, the J end lost 2 bases, and 2 bases lay between the germline ends. Looked up from germline, CDR1 is MNHNY and CDR2 is SVGAGI (reference sequence).

The V and J genes are TRBV5-8 and TRBJ2-3, with D perhaps TRBD2 (5 bases). Looked up from germline, CDR1 is SGHTS and CDR2 is YDEGEE. This CDR3 has 16 residues. The ends were cut back, 1 base at V and 1 base at J, with 13 bases in the middle. The CDR3 is CASSLRTNGGTDTQYF. The CDR3, as DNA: TGTGCCAGCAGCTTGCGGACGAACGGGGGCACAGATACGCAGTATTTT. The variable domain in full, with the rest retrieved from reference TRBV5-8 and TRBJ2-3, is EAGVTQSPTHLIKTRGQQATLRCSPISGHTSVYWYQQALGLGLQFLLWYDEGEERNRGNFPPRFSGRQFPNYSSELNVNALELEDSALYLCASSLRTNGGTDTQYFGPGTRLTVL.